One and the same sample provided the 10 T cell receptor beta chains below, sequenced in a study of T cells after yellow fever vaccination. MiXCR was run by TCRdb on the 5' RACE reads, yielding one entry per CDR3 protein. This sample has some 300,000 distinct CDR3 sequences, with roughly 8.6% found just once. The sequencing here drew on PBMCs, taken about 49 days after the first yellow fever vaccination. Source of these receptors: a man between 18 and 35 years old who received the YFV17D yellow fever vaccine.

This chain uses TRBV5-1 with TRBJ2-1; tentative D call: TRBD2 (6 bases). The CDR3 has 16 amino acids. Looked up from germline, CDR1 is SGHRS and CDR2 is YFSETQ. Trimming removed 6 bases at V and 4 bases at J, with 20 bases between. The CDR3 coding sequence is TGCGCCAGCAACAACCCTACCGGGACTTTGTACAATGAGCAGTTCTTC. It encodes CASNNPTGTLYNEQFF.

The V call is TRBV13, the J call TRBJ1-6; D is possibly TRBD1 (6 bases). CDR1 is PRHDT, CDR2 FYEKMQ, per germline (reference sequence). With 2 bases removed from V and 8 bases from J, the gap between germline ends came to 10 bases. CDR3 length: 14 amino acids. The CDR3 bases are TGTGCCAGCAGCTTACGAGGGGGTTATTCACCCCTCCACTTT. Protein product: CASSLRGGYSPLHF.

CDR3 nucleotides: TGTGCCAGCAGCCTTGGGGTCCAGGGACTTTTCAACGCCGAGCAGTACTTC. It translates to CASSLGVQGLFNAEQYF. The chain has TRBV7-9 and TRBJ2-7; a weak D match, TRBD2 (6 bases). V gave up 5 bases and J gave up 6 bases, with 26 bases separating them. CDR3 length: 17 amino acids. Germline V gene lookup returns CDR1 SEHNR and CDR2 FQNEAQ (reference sequence). Supplemented by reference TRBV7-9 and TRBJ2-7, the full variable domain reads DTGVSQNPRHKITKRGQNVTFRCDPISEHNRLYWYRQTLGQGPEFLTYFQNEAQLEKSRLLSDRFSAERPKGSFSTLEIQRTEQGDSAMYLCASSLGVQGLFNAEQYFGPGTRLTVT.

This clonotype has only a few counts. V and J are TRBV5-1 and TRBJ2-3; D might be TRBD1 (6 bases). This CDR3 comprises 13 residues. V lost 4 bases, J lost 3 bases, and 9 bases lay in between. CDR1 is SGHRS and CDR2 is YFSETQ in the germline V gene. The CDR3 DNA is TGCGCCAGCAGCCAAGGGACAACAGATACGCAGTATTTT. Its protein product is CASSQGTTDTQYF.

The chain uses TRBV9 and TRBJ2-6; unclear D gene. V was pared by 0 bases and J by 4 bases, with 8 bases between. Germline V CDR1 and CDR2: SGDLS, YYNGEE. This CDR3 region has 15 residues. The DNA for the CDR3 is TGTGCCAGCAGCGTAGTAAGGGTAGGGGCCAACGTCCTGACTTTC. Encoded protein: CASSVVRVGANVLTF.

This clonotype was picked up a small number of times. V usage is TRBV7-2 and J usage is TRBJ1-3, with D possibly TRBD1 on 5 matching bases. There are 16 residues in the CDR3. V was clipped by 1 base and J by 0 bases, with 10 bases between them. Germline loops: CDR1 SGHTA, CDR2 FQGNSA. CDR3 nucleotides: TGTGCCAGCAGCTTAGTCGGGCAGGGCTCTGGAAACACCATATATTTT. Its translation is CASSLVGQGSGNTIYF.

This sequence joins TRBV20-1 and TRBJ1-6; D perhaps matches TRBD1 (6 bases). CDR3 size: 15 residues. Deletions cut 0 bases from V and 6 bases from J, with 12 bases between. CDR1 DFQATT and CDR2 SNEGSKA come from the germline V gene (reference sequence). CDR3: CSARDRDTINSPLHF. For the CDR3, the DNA is TGCAGTGCTAGAGATCGGGACACAATTAATTCACCCCTCCACTTT.

This clonotype turned up a few times. V usage is TRBV4-3 and J usage is TRBJ1-2; TRBD1 matches at 9 bases. V lost 1 base, J lost 7 bases, and 7 bases stayed unmatched. The CDR3 has 15 residues. Germline V gene sequence: CDR1 LGHNA, CDR2 YSLEER. CDR3 region: CASSQAPGQGLGYTF. The CDR3 DNA sequence: TGCGCCAGCAGCCAAGCTCCCGGACAGGGGCTTGGCTACACCTTC.

This clonotype showed up just a few times. The chain is built from TRBV5-1 and TRBJ2-1; 7 bases align to TRBD1. V dropped 2 bases and J dropped 0; count of bases not matched to a gene: 11. Germline CDR1 and CDR2: SGHRS and YFSETQ. CDR3 length: 18 amino acids. As DNA, the CDR3 is TGCGCCAGCAGCTTACCGGGACAGAGTCAGAGCTCCTACAATGAGCAGTTCTTC. Translated, it gives CASSLPGQSQSSYNEQFF.

This sequence joins TRBV5-1 and TRBJ2-5; 10 bases fit TRBD2. Germline trimming cut 6 bases from V and 4 bases from J; bases unmatched to any gene: 9. This CDR3 spans 15 amino acids. Germline V gives CDR1 SGHRS, CDR2 YFSETQ. CDR3: CASTSGGVQTETQYF. DNA for the CDR3: TGCGCCAGCACGAGCGGGGGGGTTCAGACAGAGACCCAGTACTTC.